This is a list of T cell receptor beta chains from one sample in a study of cytomegalovirus exposure and HLA in healthy donors. Profiled with immunoSEQ multiplex PCR; TCRdb holds only in-frame clones, not every one. The sample consists of 110,000 to 150,000 clones, around four fifths of them appearing once. The sequencing sample was made of PBMCs. These receptors all come from a boy between 2 and 15 years old in good health and CMV-seronegative. CDR3s include the opening cysteine and the closing phenylalanine or tryptophan. A D gene is named only where the DNA matches it firmly. Clone size is given for some rows only: seen once, a few or many times, or a class if the clone is expanded.

d_call clone_size j_call v_call cdr3_aa cdr3_nt
. . TRBJ1-3 TRBV5-6 CASSLVSWLGTYSGNTIYF TGTGCCAGCAGCTTGGTTTCGTGGTTGGGCACCTACTCTGGAAACACCATATATTTT
TRBD1 . TRBJ1-2 TRBV5-1 CASSLDVQGLGYGYTF TGCGCCAGCAGCTTGGATGTACAGGGGCTTGGCTATGGCTACACCTTC
. . TRBJ1-3 TRBV19 CASGAWAGSGNTIYF TGTGCCAGTGGTGCCTGGGCAGGGTCCGGAAACACCATATATTTT
TRBD2 . TRBJ2-5 TRBV5-6 CASSSRRLAWQEIQYF TGTGCCAGCAGCTCCAGACGACTAGCGTGGCAAGAGATCCAGTACTTC
TRBD1 . TRBJ1-1 TRBV11-3 CASIRDRLNTEAFF TGTGCCAGCATCCGGGACAGATTGAACACTGAAGCTTTCTTT
. . TRBJ1-2 TRBV6-5 CASSYHGSGYTF TGTGCCAGCAGTTACCATGGTAGCGGCTACACCTTC
TRBD2 . TRBJ2-7 TRBV7-2 CASSSLGSGMIYEQYF TGTGCCAGCAGCTCCCTCGGTAGCGGGATGATCTACGAGCAGTACTTC
. few TRBJ2-3 TRBV7-9 CASSLDIKADTQYF TGTGCCAGCAGCTTGGACATCAAGGCAGATACGCAGTATTTT
TRBD1 . TRBJ1-1 TRBV27 CASSLPGTGEAFF TGTGCCAGCAGTTTACCCGGGACAGGTGAAGCTTTCTTT
. . TRBJ2-1 TRBV7-2 CASSFMGGNEQFF TGTGCCAGCAGTTTTATGGGGGGAAATGAGCAGTTCTTC
. . TRBJ1-3 TRBV7-9 CASSLNGKSSGNTIYF TGTGCCAGCAGCTTAAACGGGAAGAGCTCTGGAAACACCATATATTTT
. once TRBJ1-1 TRBV5-4 CASSLIGRVAFF TGTGCCAGCAGCTTGATTGGGCGCGTGGCTTTCTTT
. once TRBJ1-2 TRBV10-2 CASIQQGPYGYTF TGCGCCAGCATACAACAGGGTCCCTATGGCTACACCTTC
. once TRBJ1-5 TRBV11-3 CASSLVQVGQPQHF TGTGCCAGCAGCTTGGTACAGGTCGGCCAGCCCCAGCATTTT
TRBD1 few TRBJ2-2 TRBV25-1 CASSEPVVRDSTGELFF TGTGCCAGCAGTGAACCTGTCGTTCGGGACAGCACCGGGGAGCTGTTTTTT
. . TRBJ2-2 TRBV5-1 CASSLTQMNTGELFF TGCGCCAGCAGCTTGACTCAAATGAACACCGGGGAGCTGTTTTTT
. . TRBJ1-2 TRBV5-6 CASSLTTATYRNYGYTF TGTGCCAGCAGCTTGACGACAGCGACTTACAGAAACTATGGCTACACCTTC
. . TRBJ1-2 TRBV4-3 CASSQGSGRTGGYTF TGCGCCAGCAGCCAAGGGTCCGGGCGGACGGGGGGCTACACCTTC
. few TRBJ2-7 TRBV18 CASSPRGPSYEQYF TGTGCCAGCTCACCACGGGGGCCCAGCTACGAGCAGTACTTC
. . TRBJ1-4 TRBV7-9 CSSSSGGTNEKLFF TGTTCCAGCAGCTCGGGGGGTACTAATGAAAAACTGTTTTTT
TRBD1 . TRBJ1-2 TRBV2 CASSGGQGTGNGYTF TGTGCCAGCAGTGGAGGGCAGGGGACAGGGAATGGCTACACCTTC
. . TRBJ1-5 TRBV6-6 CASMAPNQPQHF TGTGCCAGCATGGCACCCAATCAGCCCCAGCATTTT
. . TRBJ2-5 TRBV13 CASSLNTRGSETQYF TGTGCCAGCAGCTTAAATACTAGGGGGTCGGAGACCCAGTACTTC
TRBD1 . TRBJ1-2 TRBV7-9 CSSSLGGGGDGYTF TGTTCCAGCAGCTTAGGGGGCGGGGGCGATGGCTACACCTTC
TRBD1 . TRBJ1-2 TRBV29-1 CSVGTRTGRLSGYTF TGCAGCGTGGGAACCAGGACAGGGCGTCTTAGTGGCTACACCTTC
. . TRBJ1-1 TRBV6-5 CASSLDSLMNTEAFF TGTGCCAGCAGCTTGGACAGCCTTATGAACACTGAAGCTTTCTTT
. . TRBJ1-5 TRBV7-9 CASSLGQAGQPRHF TGTGCCAGCAGCTTAGGACAGGCCGGGCAGCCCCGGCATTTT
TRBD2 . TRBJ2-1 TRBV7-9 CASSSQAGEQFF TGTGCCAGCAGCTCACAAGCGGGAGAGCAGTTCTTC